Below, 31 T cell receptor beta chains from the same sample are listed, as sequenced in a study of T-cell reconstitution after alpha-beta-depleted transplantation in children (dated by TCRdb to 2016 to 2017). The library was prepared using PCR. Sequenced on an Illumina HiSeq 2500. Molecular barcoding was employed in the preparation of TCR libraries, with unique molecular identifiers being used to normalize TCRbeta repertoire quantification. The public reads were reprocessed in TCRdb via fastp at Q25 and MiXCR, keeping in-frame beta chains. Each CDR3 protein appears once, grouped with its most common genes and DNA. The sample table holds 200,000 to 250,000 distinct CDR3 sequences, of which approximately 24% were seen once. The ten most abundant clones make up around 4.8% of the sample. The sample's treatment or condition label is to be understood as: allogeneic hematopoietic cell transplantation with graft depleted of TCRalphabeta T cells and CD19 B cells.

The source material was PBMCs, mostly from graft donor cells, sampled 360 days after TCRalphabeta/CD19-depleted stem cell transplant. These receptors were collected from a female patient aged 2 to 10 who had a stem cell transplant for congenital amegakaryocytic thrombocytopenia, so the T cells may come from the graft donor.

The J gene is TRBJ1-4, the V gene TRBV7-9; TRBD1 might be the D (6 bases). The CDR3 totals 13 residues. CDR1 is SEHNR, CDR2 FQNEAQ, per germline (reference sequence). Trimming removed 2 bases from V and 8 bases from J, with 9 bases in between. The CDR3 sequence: CASSLWGAEKLFF. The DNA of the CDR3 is TGTGCCAGCAGCTTATGGGGGGCCGAAAAACTGTTTTTT. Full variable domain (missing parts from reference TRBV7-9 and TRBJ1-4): DTGVSQNPRHKITKRGQNVTFRCDPISEHNRLYWYRQTLGQGPEFLTYFQNEAQLEKSRLLSDRFSAERPKGSFSTLEIQRTEQGDSAMYLCASSLWGAEKLFFGSGTQLSVL.

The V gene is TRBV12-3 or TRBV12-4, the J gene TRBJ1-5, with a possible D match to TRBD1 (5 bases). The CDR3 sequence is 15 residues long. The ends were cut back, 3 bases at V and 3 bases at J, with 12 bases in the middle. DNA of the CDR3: TGTGCCAGCAGTTTTGGGGCCAGGGACAATCAGCCCCAGCATTTT. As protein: CASSFGARDNQPQHF.

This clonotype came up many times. CDR3 nucleotide sequence: TGTGCCAGCAGTTTAATAGCGGGGTTCACAGATACGCAGTATTTT. It specifies CASSLIAGFTDTQYF. V is TRBV12-3 or TRBV12-4 and J is TRBJ2-3; 8 positions match TRBD2. Unmatched junction bases numbered 3, after V lost 2 bases and J lost 2 bases. The CDR3 extends over 15 amino acids.

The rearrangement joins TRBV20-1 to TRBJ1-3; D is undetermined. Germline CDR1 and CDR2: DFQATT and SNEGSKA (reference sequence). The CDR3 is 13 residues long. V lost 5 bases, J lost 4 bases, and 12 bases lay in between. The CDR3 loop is CSALLNIGNTIYF. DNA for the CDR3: TGCAGTGCTTTACTTAACATCGGAAACACCATATATTTT.

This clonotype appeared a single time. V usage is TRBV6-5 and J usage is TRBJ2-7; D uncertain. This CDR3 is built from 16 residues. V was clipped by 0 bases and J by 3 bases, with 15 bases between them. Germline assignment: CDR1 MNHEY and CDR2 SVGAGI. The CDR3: CASSYSWPSMGYEQYF. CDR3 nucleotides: TGTGCCAGCAGTTACTCGTGGCCCTCGATGGGCTACGAGCAGTACTTC.

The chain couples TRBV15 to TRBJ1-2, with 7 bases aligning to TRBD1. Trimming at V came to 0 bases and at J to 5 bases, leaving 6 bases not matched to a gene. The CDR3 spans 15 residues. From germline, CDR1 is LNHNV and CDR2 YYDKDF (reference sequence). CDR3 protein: CATSRDTGTVYGYTF. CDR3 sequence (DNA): TGTGCCACCAGCAGAGATACGGGGACAGTTTATGGCTACACCTTC.

This chain's CDR3 is CASRLQGGGYTF. The CDR3 DNA is TGTGCCAGCAGACTTCAGGGGGGTGGCTACACCTTC. The rearrangement links TRBV13 to TRBJ1-2, with 7 bases matching TRBD1. CDR1 is PRHDT and CDR2 is FYEKMQ in the germline V gene (reference sequence). The J segment lost 7 bases and the V segment lost 6 bases, leaving 5 bases of the junction unmatched. The CDR3 is 12 amino acids.

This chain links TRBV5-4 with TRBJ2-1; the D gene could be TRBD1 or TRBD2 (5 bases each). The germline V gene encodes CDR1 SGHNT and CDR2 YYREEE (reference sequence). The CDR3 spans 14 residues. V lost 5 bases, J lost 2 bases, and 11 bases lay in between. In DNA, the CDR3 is TGTGCCAGCAGGTTTCGGGACGCCTACAATGAGCAGTTCTTC. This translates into CASRFRDAYNEQFF.

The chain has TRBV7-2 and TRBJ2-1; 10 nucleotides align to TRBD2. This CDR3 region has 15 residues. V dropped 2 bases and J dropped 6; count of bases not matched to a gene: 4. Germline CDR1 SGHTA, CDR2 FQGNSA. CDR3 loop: CASSLILAGFNEQFF. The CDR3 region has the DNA TGTGCCAGCAGCTTAATACTAGCGGGGTTCAATGAGCAGTTCTTC. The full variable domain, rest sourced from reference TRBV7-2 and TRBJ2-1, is GAGVSQSPSNKVTEKGKDVELRCDPISGHTALYWYRQSLGQGLEFLIYFQGNSAPDKSGLPSDRFSAERTGGSVSTLTIQRTQQEDSAVYLCASSLILAGFNEQFFGPGTRLTVL.

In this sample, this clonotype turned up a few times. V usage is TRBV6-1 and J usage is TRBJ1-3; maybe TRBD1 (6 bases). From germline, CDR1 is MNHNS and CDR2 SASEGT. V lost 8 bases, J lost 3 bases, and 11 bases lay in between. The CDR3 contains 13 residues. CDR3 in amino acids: CASATGIGNTIYF. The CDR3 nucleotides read TGTGCCAGCGCAACAGGGATTGGAAACACCATATATTTT.

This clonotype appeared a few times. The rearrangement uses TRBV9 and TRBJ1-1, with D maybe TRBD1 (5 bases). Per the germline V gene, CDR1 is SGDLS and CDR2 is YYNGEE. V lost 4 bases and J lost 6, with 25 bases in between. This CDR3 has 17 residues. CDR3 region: CASSSHPGQGEEAEAFF. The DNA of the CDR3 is TGTGCCAGCAGCTCACACCCGGGGCAGGGAGAGGAGGCTGAAGCTTTCTTT.

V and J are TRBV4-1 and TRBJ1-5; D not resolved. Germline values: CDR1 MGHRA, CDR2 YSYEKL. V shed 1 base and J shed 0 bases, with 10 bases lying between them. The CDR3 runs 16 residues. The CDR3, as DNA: TGCGCCAGCAGCCAAGTATGGTCGTATAGCAATCAGCCCCAGCATTTT. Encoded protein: CASSQVWSYSNQPQHF.

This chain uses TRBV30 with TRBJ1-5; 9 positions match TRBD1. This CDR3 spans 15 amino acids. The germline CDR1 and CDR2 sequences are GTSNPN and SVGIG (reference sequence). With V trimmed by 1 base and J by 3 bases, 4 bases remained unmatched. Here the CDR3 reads CAWSADRGANQPQHF. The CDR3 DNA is TGTGCCTGGAGTGCCGACAGGGGGGCCAATCAGCCCCAGCATTTT.

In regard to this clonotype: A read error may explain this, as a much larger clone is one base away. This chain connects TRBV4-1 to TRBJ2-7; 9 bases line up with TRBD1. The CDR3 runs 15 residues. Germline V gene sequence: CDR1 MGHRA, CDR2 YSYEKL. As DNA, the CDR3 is TGCGCCAGCAGCCGAACCGGGACAGGGATCCACGAGCAGCACTTC. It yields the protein CASSRTGTGIHEQHF.

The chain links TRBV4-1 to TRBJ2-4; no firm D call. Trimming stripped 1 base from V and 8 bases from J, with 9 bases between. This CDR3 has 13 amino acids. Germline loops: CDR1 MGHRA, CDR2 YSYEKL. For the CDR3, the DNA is TGCGCCAGCAGCCAAGTCAGCCCGGACATTCAGTACTTC. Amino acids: CASSQVSPDIQYF.

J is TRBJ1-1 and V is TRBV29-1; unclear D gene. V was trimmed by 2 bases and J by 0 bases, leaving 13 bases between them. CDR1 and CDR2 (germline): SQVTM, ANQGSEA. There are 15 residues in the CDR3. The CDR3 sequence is CSVERATSMNTEAFF. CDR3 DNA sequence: TGCAGCGTTGAACGGGCCACTAGCATGAACACTGAAGCTTTCTTT.

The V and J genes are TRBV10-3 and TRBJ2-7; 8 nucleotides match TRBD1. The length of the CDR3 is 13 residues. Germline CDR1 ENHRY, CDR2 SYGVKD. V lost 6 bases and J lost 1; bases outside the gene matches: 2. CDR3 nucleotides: TGTGCCATCAGAGGACAGGGATCCTACGAGCAGTACTTC. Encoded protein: CAIRGQGSYEQYF.

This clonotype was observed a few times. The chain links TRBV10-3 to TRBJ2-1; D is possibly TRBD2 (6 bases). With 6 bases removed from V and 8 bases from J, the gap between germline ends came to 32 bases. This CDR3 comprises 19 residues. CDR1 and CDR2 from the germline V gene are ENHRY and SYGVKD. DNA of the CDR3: TGTGCCATCAGGCTTACACGGGCACGGTCGGGAGTGAGTGGTGATGAGCAGTTCTTC. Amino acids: CAIRLTRARSGVSGDEQFF.

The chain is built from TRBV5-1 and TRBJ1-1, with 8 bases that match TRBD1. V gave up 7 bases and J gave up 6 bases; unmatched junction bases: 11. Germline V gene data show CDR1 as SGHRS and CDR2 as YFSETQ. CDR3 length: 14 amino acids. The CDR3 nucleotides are TGCGCCAGCTCCAACAGGGGGGGATCCCCTGAAGCTTTCTTT. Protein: CASSNRGGSPEAFF. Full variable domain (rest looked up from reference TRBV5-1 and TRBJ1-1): KAGVTQTPRYLIKTRGQQVTLSCSPISGHRSVSWYQQTPGQGLQFLFEYFSETQRNKGNFPGRFSGRQFSNSRSEMNVSTLELGDSALYLCASSNRGGSPEAFFGQGTRLTVV.

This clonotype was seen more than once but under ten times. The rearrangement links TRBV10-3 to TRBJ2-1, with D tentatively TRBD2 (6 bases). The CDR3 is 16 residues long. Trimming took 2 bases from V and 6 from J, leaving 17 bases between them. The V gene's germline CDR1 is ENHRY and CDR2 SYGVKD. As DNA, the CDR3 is TGTGCCATCAGTGAGATGACGGGAGAATCCCGCAATGAGCAGTTCTTC. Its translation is CAISEMTGESRNEQFF.

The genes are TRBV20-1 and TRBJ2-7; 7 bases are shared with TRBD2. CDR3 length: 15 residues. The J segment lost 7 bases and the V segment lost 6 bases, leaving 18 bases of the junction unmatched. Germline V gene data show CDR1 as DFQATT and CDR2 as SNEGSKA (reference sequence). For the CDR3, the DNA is TGCAGTGCAAAATGGGGACTAACTGCCGTCGGGGAGCAGTACTTC. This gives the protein CSAKWGLTAVGEQYF.

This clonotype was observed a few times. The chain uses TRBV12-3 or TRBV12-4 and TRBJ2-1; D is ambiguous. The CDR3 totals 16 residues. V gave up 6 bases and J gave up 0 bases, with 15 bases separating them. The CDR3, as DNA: TGTGCCAGCAGCCCTGTCCACACGTCCTCCTACAATGAGCAGTTCTTC. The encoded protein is CASSPVHTSSYNEQFF.

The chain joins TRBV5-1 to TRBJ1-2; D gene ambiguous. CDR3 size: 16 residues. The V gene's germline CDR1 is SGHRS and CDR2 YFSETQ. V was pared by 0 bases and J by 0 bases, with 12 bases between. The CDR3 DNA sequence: TGCGCCAGCAGCTTGGGGGTAACTATCCCTAACTATGGCTACACCTTC. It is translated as CASSLGVTIPNYGYTF.

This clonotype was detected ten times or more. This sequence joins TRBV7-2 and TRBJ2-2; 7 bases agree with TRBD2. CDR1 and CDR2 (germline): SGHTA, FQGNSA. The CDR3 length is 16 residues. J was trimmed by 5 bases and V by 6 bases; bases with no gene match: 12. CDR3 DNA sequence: TGTGCCAGCAGAGACCGGGCGGGGGACCCAACCGGGGAGCTGTTTTTT. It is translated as CASRDRAGDPTGELFF.

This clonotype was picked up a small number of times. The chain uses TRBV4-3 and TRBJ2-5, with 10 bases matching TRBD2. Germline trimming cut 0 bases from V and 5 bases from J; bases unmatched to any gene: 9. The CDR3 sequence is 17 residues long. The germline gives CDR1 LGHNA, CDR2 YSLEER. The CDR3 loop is CASSQEILLAGAETQYF. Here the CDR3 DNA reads TGCGCCAGCAGCCAAGAAATCCTCCTAGCGGGAGCGGAGACCCAGTACTTC.

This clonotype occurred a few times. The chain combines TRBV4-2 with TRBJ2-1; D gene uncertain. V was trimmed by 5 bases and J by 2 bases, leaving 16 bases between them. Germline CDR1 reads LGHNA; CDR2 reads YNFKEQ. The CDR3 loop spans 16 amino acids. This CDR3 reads CASSGHGRVTYNEQFF. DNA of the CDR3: TGTGCCAGCAGCGGTCACGGTAGGGTGACCTACAATGAGCAGTTCTTC.

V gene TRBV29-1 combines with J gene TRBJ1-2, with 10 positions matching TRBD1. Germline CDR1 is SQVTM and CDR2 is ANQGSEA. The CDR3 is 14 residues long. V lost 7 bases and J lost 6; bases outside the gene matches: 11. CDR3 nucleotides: TGCAGCGCTTTTCCGGGACAGGGGATTCATGGCTACACCTTC. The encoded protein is CSAFPGQGIHGYTF.

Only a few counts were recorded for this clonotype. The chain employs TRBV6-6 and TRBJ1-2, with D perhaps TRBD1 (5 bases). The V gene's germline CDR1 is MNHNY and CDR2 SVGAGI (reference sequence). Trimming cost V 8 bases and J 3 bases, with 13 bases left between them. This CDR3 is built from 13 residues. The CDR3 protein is CASALDSHYGYTF. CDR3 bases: TGTGCCAGCGCCTTAGACAGTCACTATGGCTACACCTTC.

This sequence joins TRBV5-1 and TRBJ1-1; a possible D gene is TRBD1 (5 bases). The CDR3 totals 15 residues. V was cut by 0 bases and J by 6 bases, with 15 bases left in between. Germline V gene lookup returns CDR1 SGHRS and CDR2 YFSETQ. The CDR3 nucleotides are TGCGCCAGCAGCTTGGTCGGGGGGGAAATGGCTGAAGCTTTCTTT. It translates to CASSLVGGEMAEAFF.

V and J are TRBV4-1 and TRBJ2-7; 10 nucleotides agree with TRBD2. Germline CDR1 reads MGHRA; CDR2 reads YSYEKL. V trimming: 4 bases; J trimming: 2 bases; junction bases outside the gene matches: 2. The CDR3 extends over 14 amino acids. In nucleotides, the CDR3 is TGCGCCAGCAGCCCGGGACTAGCGACCTACGAGCAGTACTTC. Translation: CASSPGLATYEQYF.

CDR3 bases: TGTGCCAGCAGTTACGACGGGACAGGTGAAAAACTGTTTTTT. It yields the protein CASSYDGTGEKLFF. This chain links TRBV6-5 with TRBJ1-4, with 8 bases that match TRBD1. V lost 2 bases, J lost 7 bases, and 3 bases stayed unmatched. This CDR3 region has 14 residues. Germline CDR1 reads MNHEY; CDR2 reads SVGAGI.